This T cell receptor (beta chain) was recovered during a study of cytomegalovirus exposure and HLA in healthy donors. This CDR3 is 14 amino acids long. Germline V lookup: CDR1 MRHNA, CDR2 SNTAGT. Trimming took off 2 bases at V and 9 bases at J, with 14 bases between the two ends. Use of 60 Vbeta and 13 Jbeta primers characterized the PCR. Method: immunoSEQ multiplex PCR; TCRdb's copy keeps in-frame clones and lacks some. The sample consists of approximately 280,000 clones, 75% to 90% of them appearing once. The source material was PBMCs. The TCR sequence derives from a man in his forties or fifties in good health and CMV-seropositive. The chain joins TRBV6-4 to TRBJ2-1, with a possible D match to TRBD2 (6 bases). The CDR3 spells CASSDDSGVGEQFF. The CDR3 coding sequence is TGTGCCAGCAGTGACGATTCGGGGGTTGGTGAGCAGTTCTTC.